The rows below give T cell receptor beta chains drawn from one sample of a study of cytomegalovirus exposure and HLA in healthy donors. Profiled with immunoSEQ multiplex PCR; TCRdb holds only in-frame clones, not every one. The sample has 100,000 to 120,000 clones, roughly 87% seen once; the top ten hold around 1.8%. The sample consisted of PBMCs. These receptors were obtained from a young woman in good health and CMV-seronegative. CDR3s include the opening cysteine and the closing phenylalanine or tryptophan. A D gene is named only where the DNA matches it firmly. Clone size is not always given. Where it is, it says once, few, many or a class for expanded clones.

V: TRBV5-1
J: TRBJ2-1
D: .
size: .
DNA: TGCGCCAGCAGCTTGAATACGGGGTACAATGAGCAGTTCTTC
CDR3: CASSLNTGYNEQFF

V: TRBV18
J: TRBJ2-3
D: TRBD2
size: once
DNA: TGTGCCAGCTCACGGACTAGCGGGGGGGCTACAGATACGCAGTATTTT
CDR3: CASSRTSGGATDTQYF

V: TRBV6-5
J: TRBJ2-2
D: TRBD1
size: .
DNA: TGTGCCAGCAGTTACACCGGACAGGGTTTGGACCTGTTTTTT
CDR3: CASSYTGQGLDLFF

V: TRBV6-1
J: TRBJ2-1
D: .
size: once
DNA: TGTGCCAGCAGCACTAGCTTCCCCTACAATGAGCAGTTCTTC
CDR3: CASSTSFPYNEQFF

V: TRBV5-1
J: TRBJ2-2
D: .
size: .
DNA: TGCGCCAGCAGCTTGGTCCAGGGCTCCACCGGGGAGCTGTTTTTT
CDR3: CASSLVQGSTGELFF

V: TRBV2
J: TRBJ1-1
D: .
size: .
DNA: TGTGCCAGCAGTGGTGGCCCAGGGGACGCTGAAGCTTTCTTT
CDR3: CASSGGPGDAEAFF

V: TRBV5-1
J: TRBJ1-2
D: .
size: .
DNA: TGCGCCAGCAGCGAAGAGGGAAGGTATAACTATGGCTACACCTTC
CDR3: CASSEEGRYNYGYTF

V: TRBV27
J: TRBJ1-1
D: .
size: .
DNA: TGTGCCAGCAGTCGACGGACAGCTCCGAACACTGAAGCTTTCTTT
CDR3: CASSRRTAPNTEAFF

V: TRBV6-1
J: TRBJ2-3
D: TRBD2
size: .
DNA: TGTGCCAGCAGTGAAGCCCCACGATCAAGAGCGGGATACACAGATACGCAGTATTTT
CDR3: CASSEAPRSRAGYTDTQYF

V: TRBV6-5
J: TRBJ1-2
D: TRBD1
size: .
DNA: TGTGCCAGCAGCGGGACAGATTATGGCTACACCTTC
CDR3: CASSGTDYGYTF

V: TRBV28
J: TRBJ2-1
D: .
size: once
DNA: TGTGCCAGCAGTGGGACACTAGGCCCCGTACATGGTGAGCAGTTCTTC
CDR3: CASSGTLGPVHGEQFF

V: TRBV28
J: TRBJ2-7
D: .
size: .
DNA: TGTGCCAGCAGTTTACCGGGATCGTACGAGCAGTACTTC
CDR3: CASSLPGSYEQYF

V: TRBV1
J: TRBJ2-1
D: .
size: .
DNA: TGCACCAGCAGCCAAGACTCGCGGGACTACCACAGATCCCAACAAGAGGAGCAGTTCTTC
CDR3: CTSSQDSRDYHRSQQEEQFF

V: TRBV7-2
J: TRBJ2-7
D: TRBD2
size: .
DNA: TGTGCCAGCAGCGCGTCTAGCGGGGCCTACGAGCAGTACTTC
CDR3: CASSASSGAYEQYF

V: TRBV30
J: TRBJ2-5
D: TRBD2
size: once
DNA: TGTGCCTGGGGGGACGGGAGGCAAGAGACCCAGTACTTC
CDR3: CAWGDGRQETQYF

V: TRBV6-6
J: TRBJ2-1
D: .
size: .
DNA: TGTGCCAGCAGTCGCCAGGGGAATGGCGAGCAGTTCTTC
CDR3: CASSRQGNGEQFF

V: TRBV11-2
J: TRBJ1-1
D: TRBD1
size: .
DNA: TGTGCCAGCAGCCGACAGGGGACAGACACTGAAGCTTTCTTT
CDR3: CASSRQGTDTEAFF

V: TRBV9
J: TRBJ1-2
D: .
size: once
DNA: TGTGCCAGCAGCGTAGCTGTGAGCAATACAGCTTTTCGCTACACCTTC
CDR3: CASSVAVSNTAFRYTF

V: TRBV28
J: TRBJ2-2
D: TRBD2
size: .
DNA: TGTGCCAGCAGTACAGGACTAGCTCACACCGGGGAGCTGTTTTTT
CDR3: CASSTGLAHTGELFF

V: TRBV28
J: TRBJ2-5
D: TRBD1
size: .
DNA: TGTGCCAGCAGTTTAAGGGGGCTAGAGACCCAGTACTTC
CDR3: CASSLRGLETQYF

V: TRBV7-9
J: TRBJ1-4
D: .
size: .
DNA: TGTGCCAGCAGCTTAGAATGGGGGGGCGGTGAAAAACTGTTTTTT
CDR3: CASSLEWGGGEKLFF

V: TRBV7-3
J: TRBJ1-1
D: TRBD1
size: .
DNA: TGTGCCAGCAGCGTAGGACAGGGCGCTGAAGCTTTCTTT
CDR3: CASSVGQGAEAFF

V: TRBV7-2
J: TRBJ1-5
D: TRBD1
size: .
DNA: TGTGCCAGCAGCCGGGACAGGGGGGACCAGCCCCAGCATTTT
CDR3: CASSRDRGDQPQHF

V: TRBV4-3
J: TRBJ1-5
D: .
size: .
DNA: TGCGCCAGCAGCCAAGACGAGAATCAGCCCCAGCATTTT
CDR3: CASSQDENQPQHF

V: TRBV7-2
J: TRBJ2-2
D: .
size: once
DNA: TGTGCCAGCAGCTTATGGGCTAGCAGCCAGCTTAACACCGGGGAGCTGTTTTTT
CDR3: CASSLWASSQLNTGELFF

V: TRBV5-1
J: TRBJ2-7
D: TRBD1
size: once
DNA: TGCGCCAGCAGCTTGGAGGGACAGGGAGGGTTCTACGAGCAGTACTTC
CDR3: CASSLEGQGGFYEQYF

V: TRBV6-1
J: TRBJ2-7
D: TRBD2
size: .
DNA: TGTGCCAGCAGTGGCATAGCGGGAGGGCCAAGTGTTTACGAGCAGTACTTC
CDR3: CASSGIAGGPSVYEQYF

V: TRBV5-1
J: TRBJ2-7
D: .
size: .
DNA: TGCGCCAGCAGCTTGGGCGGGAACCCTACCTCCTACGAGCAGTACTTC
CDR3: CASSLGGNPTSYEQYF

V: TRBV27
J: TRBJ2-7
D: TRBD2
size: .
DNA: TGTGCCAGCAGTTCCATAGCGGGGGGCTCCTACGAGCAGTACTTC
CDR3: CASSSIAGGSYEQYF

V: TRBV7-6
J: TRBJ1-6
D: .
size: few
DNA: TGTGCCAGCGGCATGCCGGGATCACCCCTCCACTTT
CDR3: CASGMPGSPLHF

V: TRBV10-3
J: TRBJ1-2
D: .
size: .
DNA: TGTGCCATCAGTGAAGGACAGTCCTATGGCTACACCTTC
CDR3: CAISEGQSYGYTF

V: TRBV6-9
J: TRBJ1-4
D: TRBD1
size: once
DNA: TGTGCCACCCCGGGACAGGGGTCTGAAAAACTGTTTTTT
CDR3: CATPGQGSEKLFF

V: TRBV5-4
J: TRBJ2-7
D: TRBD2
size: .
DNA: TGTGCCAGCAGCCGTCCTAGCGGGAGGACCTACGAGCAGTACTTC
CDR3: CASSRPSGRTYEQYF

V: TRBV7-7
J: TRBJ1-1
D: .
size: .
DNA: TGTGCTAGCAGCTTAGAAGTTGCGGATCCGAACACTGAAGCTTTCTTT
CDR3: CASSLEVADPNTEAFF

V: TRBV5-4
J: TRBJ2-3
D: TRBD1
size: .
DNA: TGTGCCAGCAGCTTGGCAGGGGGTGGCACAGATACGCAGTATTTT
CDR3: CASSLAGGGTDTQYF

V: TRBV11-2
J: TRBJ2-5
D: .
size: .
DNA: TGTGCCAGCAGCCGCAGGGCGGTGGAGACCCAGTACTTC
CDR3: CASSRRAVETQYF

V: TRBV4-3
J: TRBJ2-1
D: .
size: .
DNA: TGCGCCAGCAGCCGTCGACAGGCCAGCTCCTACAATGAGCAGTTCTTC
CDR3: CASSRRQASSYNEQFF

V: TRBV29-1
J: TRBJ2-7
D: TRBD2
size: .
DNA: TGCAGCGTTGAGGCGGGGGGGGAAACCTACGAGCAGTACTTC
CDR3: CSVEAGGETYEQYF

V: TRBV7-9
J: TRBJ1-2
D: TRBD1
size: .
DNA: TGTGCCAGCAGCTCGGCGGGACAGGGTCCGGGGGCCTTC
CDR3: CASSSAGQGPGAF

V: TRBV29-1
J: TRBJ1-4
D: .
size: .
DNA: TGCAGCGCCATCCAAGACAGGACGCGCGAAAAACTGTTTTTT
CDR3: CSAIQDRTREKLFF

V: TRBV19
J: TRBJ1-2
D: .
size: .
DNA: TGTGCCAGTAGTATGGTAGCGATGATCTATGGCTACACCTTC
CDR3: CASSMVAMIYGYTF

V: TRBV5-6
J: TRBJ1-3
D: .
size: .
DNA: TGTGCCAGCAGCTTGGGCCCCTTAACTTCGACCGGGGGAAACACCATATATTTT
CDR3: CASSLGPLTSTGGNTIYF

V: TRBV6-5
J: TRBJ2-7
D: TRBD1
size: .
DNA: TGTGCCAGCAGTCGAGGACAGGTCTACGAGCAGTACTTC
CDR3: CASSRGQVYEQYF

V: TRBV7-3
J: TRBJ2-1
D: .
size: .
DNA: TGTGCCAGCAGCTTAAGGGGCAGGGAAGCGTTCTTC
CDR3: CASSLRGREAFF

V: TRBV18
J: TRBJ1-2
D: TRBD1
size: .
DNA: TGTGCCAGCTCACCCGGGACAGGGGAGGCTGGCTACACCTTC
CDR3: CASSPGTGEAGYTF

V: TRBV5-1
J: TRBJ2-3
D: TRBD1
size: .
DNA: TGCGCCAGCAGCTCTCCACAGGGGGCCGGCACAGATACGCAGTATTTT
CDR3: CASSSPQGAGTDTQYF

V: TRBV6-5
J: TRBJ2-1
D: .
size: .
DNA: TGTGCCAGCAGCCCCGACTCATCAGTCTACAATGAGCAGTTCTTC
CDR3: CASSPDSSVYNEQFF

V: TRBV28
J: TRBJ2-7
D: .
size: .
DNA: TGTGCCAGCAGTTTACAGGGAAGCTCCTACGAGCAGTACTTC
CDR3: CASSLQGSSYEQYF

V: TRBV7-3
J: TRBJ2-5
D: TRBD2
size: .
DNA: TGTGCCAGCAGCTTAGCGGGGGGGTCAAGAGAGACCCAGTACTTC
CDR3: CASSLAGGSRETQYF

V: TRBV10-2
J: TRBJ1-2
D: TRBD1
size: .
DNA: TGCGCCAGCAGCGGTGGCGTGGGGACAGGGGCTAGGAGCTACACCTTC
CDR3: CASSGGVGTGARSYTF